This T cell receptor beta chain comes out of a study of blood T cell repertoires in COVID-19. At the level of the study: From the United States, Italy and Spain came samples of acute and convalescent COVID-19.

TCRdb's copy holds only in-frame clones and misses some; the assay was immunoSEQ multiplex PCR. The sample yields about 100,000 clones, just under 85% seen once. CDR3 size: 15 residues. Germline V gene data show CDR1 as SGHNT and CDR2 as YENEEA. V lost 0 bases, J lost 5 bases, and 13 bases lay in between. This receptor was taken from a man over 45 with active or convalescent COVID-19. The sequenced material came from peripheral blood. The chain joins TRBV11-3 to TRBJ1-1, with D maybe TRBD1 (6 bases). CDR3 DNA: TGTGCCAGCAGCTTAGATTCGACAGGTCGAACTGAAGCTTTCTTT. It codes for CASSLDSTGRTEAFF. The full variable domain, with the rest looked up from reference TRBV11-3 and TRBJ1-1, is EAGVVQSPRYKIIEKKQPVAFWCNPISGHNTLYWYLQNLGQGPELLIRYENEEAVDDSQLPKDRFSAERLKGVDSTLKIQPAELGDSAVYLCASSLDSTGRTEAFFGQGTRLTVV.